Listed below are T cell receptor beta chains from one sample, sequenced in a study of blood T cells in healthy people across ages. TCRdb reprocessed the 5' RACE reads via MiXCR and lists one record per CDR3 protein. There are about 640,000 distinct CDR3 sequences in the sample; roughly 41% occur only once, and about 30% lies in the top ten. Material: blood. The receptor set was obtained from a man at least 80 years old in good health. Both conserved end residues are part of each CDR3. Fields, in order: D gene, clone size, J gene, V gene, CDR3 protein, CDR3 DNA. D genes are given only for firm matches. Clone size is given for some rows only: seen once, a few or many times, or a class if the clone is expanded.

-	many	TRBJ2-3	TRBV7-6	CASSPRMGGGAPTDTQYF	TGTGCCAGCAGCCCCCGCATGGGAGGGGGCGCACCCACAGATACGCAGTATTTT
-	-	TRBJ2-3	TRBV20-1	CSTKRASTDTQYF	TGCAGTACCAAGCGGGCTAGCACAGATACGCAGTATTTT
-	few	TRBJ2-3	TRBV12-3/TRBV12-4	CARTQGRTDTQYF	TGTGCCAGGACCCAGGGTCGCACAGATACGCAGTATTTT
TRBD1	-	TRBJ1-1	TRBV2	CASSEDRALNTEAFF	TGTGCCAGCAGTGAGGACAGGGCATTGAACACTGAAGCTTTCTTT
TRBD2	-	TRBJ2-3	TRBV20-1	CSAPGFREGPTDTQYF	TGCAGTGCTCCGGGTTTTCGGGAGGGCCCCACAGATACGCAGTATTTT
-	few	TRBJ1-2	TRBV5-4	CASSRVEGVYGYTF	TGTGCCAGCAGCCGGGTGGAAGGGGTCTATGGCTACACCTTC
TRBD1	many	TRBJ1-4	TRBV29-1	CSISTGLGEKLFF	TGCAGCATATCGACAGGGTTGGGTGAAAAACTGTTTTTT
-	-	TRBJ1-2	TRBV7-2	CASSLRGRSYGYTF	TGTGCCAGCAGCTTAAGGGGGAGAAGCTATGGCTACACCTTC
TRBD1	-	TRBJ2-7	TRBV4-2	CASSLNRDRGHEQYF	TGTGCCAGCAGCCTAAACCGGGACAGGGGCCACGAGCAGTACTTC
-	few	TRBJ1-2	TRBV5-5	CASSLSEGMVHGYTF	TGTGCCAGCAGCTTGTCGGAGGGGATGGTGCATGGCTACACCTTC
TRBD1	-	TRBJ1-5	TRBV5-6	CASSLRQGPSQPQHF	TGTGCCAGCAGCTTGAGACAGGGGCCCTCTCAGCCCCAGCATTTT
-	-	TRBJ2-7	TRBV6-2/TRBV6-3	CASSYGTSLFEQYF	TGTGCCAGCAGTTACGGTACTAGCCTCTTCGAGCAGTACTTC
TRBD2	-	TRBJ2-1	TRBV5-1	CASSNGGTSGDEQFF	TGCGCCAGCAGCAATGGTGGGACTAGCGGGGATGAGCAGTTCTTC
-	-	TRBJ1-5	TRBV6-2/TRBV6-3	CASSYSKRGNQPQHF	TGTGCCAGCAGTTACTCGAAAAGGGGCAATCAGCCCCAGCATTTT
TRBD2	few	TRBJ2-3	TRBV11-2	CASSLDRSSGGTDTQYF	TGTGCCAGCAGCTTAGATAGAAGTAGCGGGGGCACAGATACGCAGTATTTT
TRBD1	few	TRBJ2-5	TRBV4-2	CASSQEGRTGGEETQYF	TGTGCCAGCAGCCAAGAAGGAAGGACAGGGGGAGAAGAGACCCAGTACTTC
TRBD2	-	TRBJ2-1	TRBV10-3	CAIRGTSGLSSYNEQFF	TGTGCCATCAGGGGGACTAGCGGGCTGAGCTCCTACAATGAGCAGTTCTTC
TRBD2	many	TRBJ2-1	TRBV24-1	CATSDPVKTSGLVSEQFF	TGTGCCACCAGTGATCCCGTCAAGACTAGCGGCCTTGTTTCTGAGCAGTTCTTC
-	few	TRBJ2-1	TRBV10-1	CASSGSSGRVNEQFF	TGCGCCAGCAGTGGATCCTCAGGACGTGTCAATGAGCAGTTCTTC
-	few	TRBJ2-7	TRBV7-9	CASGARGLNYEQYF	TGTGCCAGCGGCGCTCGGGGGCTGAACTACGAGCAGTACTTC
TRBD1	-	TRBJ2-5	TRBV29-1	CSVESGGMSYNEQYF	TGCAGCGTTGAGTCAGGGGGTATGTCCTACAATGAGCAGTACTTC
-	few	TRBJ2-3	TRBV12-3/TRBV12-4	CASSRGSGLSTDTQYF	TGTGCCAGCAGCCGTGGATCGGGACTGTCCACAGATACGCAGTATTTT
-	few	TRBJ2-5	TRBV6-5	CASSSASPSEQYF	TGTGCCAGCAGCTCCGCCTCCCCCAGTGAGCAGTACTTC
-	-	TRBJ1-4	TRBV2	CASTRVGEKLFF	TGTGCCAGCACCAGGGTCGGCGAAAAACTGTTTTTT
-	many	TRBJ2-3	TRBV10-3	CATNGPRGTDTQYF	TGTGCCACGAACGGACCCCGGGGCACAGATACGCAGTATTTT
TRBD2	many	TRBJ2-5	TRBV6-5	CASSRLAGGETQYF	TGTGCCAGCAGCAGACTAGCGGGCGGGGAGACCCAGTACTTC
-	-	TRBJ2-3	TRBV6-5	CATRTSVTTDTQYF	TGTGCCACCAGGACATCCGTGACCACAGATACGCAGTATTTT
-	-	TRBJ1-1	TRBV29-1	CSVTLGKRYTEAFF	TGCAGCGTTACCCTAGGGAAGAGGTACACTGAAGCTTTCTTT
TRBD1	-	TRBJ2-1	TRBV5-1	CASRLPGGSYNEQFF	TGCGCCAGCAGGCTACCAGGGGGCTCCTACAATGAGCAGTTCTTC
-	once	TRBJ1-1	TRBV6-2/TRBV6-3	CASLAGANTEAFF	TGTGCCAGTTTAGCAGGGGCGAACACTGAAGCTTTCTTT
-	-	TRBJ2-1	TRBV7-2	CASSLDRNSYNEQFF	TGTGCCAGCAGCTTAGATAGAAACTCCTACAATGAGCAGTTCTTC
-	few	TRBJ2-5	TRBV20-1	CSARLFREQETQYF	TGCAGTGCTAGACTATTTAGGGAACAAGAGACCCAGTACTTC
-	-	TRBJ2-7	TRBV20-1	CSASAGESYEQYF	TGCAGTGCTAGTGCAGGGGAATCCTACGAGCAGTACTTC
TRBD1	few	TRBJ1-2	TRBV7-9	CASSQGTGVFYGYTF	TGTGCCAGCAGCCAAGGGACAGGGGTTTTCTATGGCTACACCTTC
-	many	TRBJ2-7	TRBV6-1	CASSGWTRRAYEQYF	TGTGCCAGCAGTGGCTGGACAAGACGGGCCTACGAGCAGTACTTC
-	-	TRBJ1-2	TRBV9	CASSARPGNPNYGYTF	TGTGCCAGCAGCGCCCGCCCAGGGAACCCTAACTATGGCTACACCTTC
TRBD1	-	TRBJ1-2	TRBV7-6	CASSTGAGGGYTF	TGTGCCAGCAGCACAGGGGCCGGGGGTGGCTACACCTTC
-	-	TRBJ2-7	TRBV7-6	CASSPGERWGRYEQYF	TGTGCCAGCAGTCCCGGGGAGCGTTGGGGGAGGTACGAGCAGTACTTC
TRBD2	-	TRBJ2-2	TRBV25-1	CASSNAGGIGELFF	TGTGCCAGCAGTAATGCGGGAGGGATCGGGGAGCTGTTTTTT
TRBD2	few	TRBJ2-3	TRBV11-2	CASSSTLGTSGSLSGGDTQYF	TGTGCCAGCAGCTCGACCCTCGGGACTAGCGGGAGCTTGTCGGGGGGAGATACGCAGTATTTT
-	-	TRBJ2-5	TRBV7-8	CASSLAGEIRSWGQETQYF	TGTGCCAGCAGCTTAGCGGGGGAAATCAGGTCGTGGGGCCAAGAGACCCAGTACTTC
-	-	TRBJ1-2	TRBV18	CASSLGTSNYGYTF	TGTGCCAGCTCACTAGGGACCTCTAACTATGGCTACACCTTC
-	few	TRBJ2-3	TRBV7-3	CASSASSTDTQYF	TGTGCCAGCAGCGCCTCTAGCACAGATACGCAGTATTTT
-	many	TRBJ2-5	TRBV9	CASSVGLSGPETQYF	TGTGCCAGCAGCGTAGGCCTATCAGGGCCAGAGACCCAGTACTTC
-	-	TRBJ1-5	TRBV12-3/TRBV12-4	CASSLGQYGSQPQHF	TGTGCCAGCAGTTTAGGGCAGTACGGATCTCAGCCCCAGCATTTT
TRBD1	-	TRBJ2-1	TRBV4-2	CASSQVRGGGLNEQFF	TGTGCCAGCAGCCAAGTAAGAGGGGGCGGCCTAAATGAGCAGTTCTTC